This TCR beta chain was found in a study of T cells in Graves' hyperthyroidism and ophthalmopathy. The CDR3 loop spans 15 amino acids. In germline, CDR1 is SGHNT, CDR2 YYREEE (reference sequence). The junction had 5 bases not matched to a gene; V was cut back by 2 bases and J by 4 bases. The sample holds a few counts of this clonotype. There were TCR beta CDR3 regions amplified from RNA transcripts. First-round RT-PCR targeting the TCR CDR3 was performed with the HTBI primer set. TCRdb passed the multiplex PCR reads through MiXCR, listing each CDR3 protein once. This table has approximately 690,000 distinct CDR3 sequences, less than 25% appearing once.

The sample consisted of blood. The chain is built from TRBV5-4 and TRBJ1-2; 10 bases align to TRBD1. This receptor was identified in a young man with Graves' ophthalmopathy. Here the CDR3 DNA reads TGTGCCAGCAGCTTCCCGGGACAGGGGACCTATGGCTACACCTTC. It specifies CASSFPGQGTYGYTF.